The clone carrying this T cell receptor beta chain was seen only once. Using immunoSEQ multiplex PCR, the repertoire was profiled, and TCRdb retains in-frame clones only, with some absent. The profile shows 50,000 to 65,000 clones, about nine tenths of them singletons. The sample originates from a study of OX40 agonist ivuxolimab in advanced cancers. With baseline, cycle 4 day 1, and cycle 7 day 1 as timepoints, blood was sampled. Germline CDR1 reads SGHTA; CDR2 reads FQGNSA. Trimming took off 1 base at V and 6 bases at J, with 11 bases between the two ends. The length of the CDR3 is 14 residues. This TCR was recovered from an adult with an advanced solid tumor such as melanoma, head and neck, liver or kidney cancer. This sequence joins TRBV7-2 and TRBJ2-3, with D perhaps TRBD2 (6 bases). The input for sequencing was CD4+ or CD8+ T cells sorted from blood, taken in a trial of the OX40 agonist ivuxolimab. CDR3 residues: CASSLDPLADTQYF. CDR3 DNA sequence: TGTGCCAGCAGCTTAGACCCACTAGCCGATACGCAGTATTTT.